Below are 21 T cell receptor beta chains sequenced from a single sample in a study of T-cell reconstitution after alpha-beta-depleted transplantation in children. The library targeted TCRbeta and was prepared with unique molecular identifiers. Via MiXCR, TCRdb re-called the PCR reads, giving one row per CDR3 protein. The repertoire holds some 350,000 distinct CDR3 sequences, with roughly 16% as singletons. Material: PBMCs, mostly from graft donor cells, obtained 360 days after TCRalphabeta/CD19-depleted stem cell transplant. These receptors were obtained from a male patient aged 2 to 10 who had a stem cell transplant for acute lymphoblastic leukemia, so the T cells may come from the graft donor.

This clonotype was detected ten times or more. The rearrangement joins TRBV29-1 to TRBJ2-5; D gene uncertain. This CDR3 is 13 amino acids long. The V end lost 3 bases, the J end lost 5 bases, and 13 bases lay between the germline ends. CDR1 is SQVTM and CDR2 is ANQGSEA in the germline V gene. The CDR3 DNA reads as TGCAGCGTTGATTCCCCGGGCCTGGAGACCCAGTACTTC. Translation: CSVDSPGLETQYF.

This rearrangement joins TRBV27 to TRBJ2-1; D remains unclear. V was pared by 3 bases and J by 6 bases, with 9 bases between. This CDR3 is 13 amino acids long. Germline CDR1 and CDR2: MNHEY and SMNVEV (reference sequence). CDR3 DNA sequence: TGTGCCAGCAGTTTCCGGTGGTCCAATGAGCAGTTCTTC. It is translated as CASSFRWSNEQFF.

V and J are TRBV29-1 and TRBJ2-7, with D possibly matching TRBD2 (5 bases). Germline CDR1 reads SQVTM; CDR2 reads ANQGSEA. Trimming cost V 6 bases and J 0 bases, with 12 bases left between them. The CDR3 consists of 13 residues. The CDR3 reads CSVSPGLSYEQYF. DNA of the CDR3: TGCAGCGTCTCACCAGGACTCTCCTACGAGCAGTACTTC.

CDR3 region: CSARGVSYNEQFF. As DNA, the CDR3 is TGCAGTGCACGGGGGGTCTCCTACAATGAGCAGTTCTTC. J is TRBJ2-1 and V is TRBV20-1, with 7 bases identical to TRBD2. The CDR3 sequence is 13 residues long. Looked up from germline, CDR1 is DFQATT and CDR2 is SNEGSKA (reference sequence). V shed 6 bases, J shed 0 bases, and the junction held 2 bases outside the gene matches.

This clonotype was detected ten times or more. CDR3 coding DNA: TGCAGTGCTAAACCCTTCGGGACTAGCGGGAACTACGAGCAGTACTTC. It is translated as CSAKPFGTSGNYEQYF. This sequence joins TRBV20-1 and TRBJ2-7; 13 bases are a match to TRBD2. The CDR3 loop spans 16 amino acids. J was trimmed by 3 bases and V by 4 bases; bases with no gene match: 9. Per germline, CDR1 DFQATT and CDR2 SNEGSKA (reference sequence).

The chain carries TRBV3-1 and TRBJ1-4, with D possibly being TRBD1 (5 bases). The germline CDR1 and CDR2 sequences are LGHDT and YNNKEL (reference sequence). V was clipped by 1 base and J by 4 bases, with 10 bases between them. CDR3 length: 15 amino acids. In nucleotides, the CDR3 is TGTGCCAGCAGCCAAGTAGACAGTGTTAATGAAAAACTGTTTTTT. Protein sequence: CASSQVDSVNEKLFF. The whole variable domain, filled in from reference TRBV3-1 and TRBJ1-4, reads DTAVSQTPKYLVTQMGNDKSIKCEQNLGHDTMYWYKQDSKKFLKIMFSYNNKELIINETVPNRFSPKSPDKAHLNLHINSLELGDSAVYFCASSQVDSVNEKLFFGSGTQLSVL.

The rearrangement links TRBV7-9 to TRBJ1-4; D is ambiguous. The CDR3 covers 14 residues. The V and J ends lost 5 bases and 5 bases respectively, with 12 bases between them. In germline, CDR1 is SEHNR, CDR2 FQNEAQ (reference sequence). The CDR3 is CASSGGIRNEKLFF. The CDR3, as DNA: TGTGCCAGCAGCGGAGGGATACGGAATGAAAAACTGTTTTTT.

The chain couples TRBV12-3 or TRBV12-4 to TRBJ1-5; tentatively, D is TRBD1 (5 bases). V was trimmed by 2 bases and J by 4 bases, leaving 9 bases between them. The CDR3 covers 14 residues. The CDR3 loop is CASSLSQGNQPQHF. DNA of the CDR3: TGTGCCAGCAGTTTATCGCAGGGAAATCAGCCCCAGCATTTT.

This clonotype was picked up a small number of times. CDR3 coding DNA: TGTGCCAGCAGCCCTCCCCCTCTGACTAGCGGGGGTCGGAAGACCCAGTACTTC. It is translated as CASSPPPLTSGGRKTQYF. The chain joins TRBV11-1 to TRBJ2-5; 12 nucleotides align to TRBD2. The CDR3 loop spans 18 amino acids. CDR1 and CDR2 from the germline V gene are SGHAT and FQDESV (reference sequence). The junction had 16 bases not matched to a gene; V was cut back by 5 bases and J by 6 bases. Full variable domain (outside the CDR3, taken from reference TRBV11-1 and TRBJ2-5): EAEVAQSPRYKITEKSQAVAFWCDPISGHATLYWYRQILGQGPELLVQFQDESVVDDSQLPKDRFSAERLKGVDSTLKIQPAELGDSAMYLCASSPPPLTSGGRKTQYFGPGTRLLVL.

V usage is TRBV4-1 and J usage is TRBJ1-2; D is perhaps TRBD1 (5 bases). Trimming took off 3 bases at V and 0 bases at J, with 17 bases between the two ends. Germline CDR1 is MGHRA and CDR2 is YSYEKL. There are 17 residues in the CDR3. This CDR3 is CASSQASRWGANYGYTF. The CDR3 DNA sequence: TGCGCCAGCAGCCAGGCGTCCCGGTGGGGGGCTAACTATGGCTACACCTTC.

This clonotype came up a few times. The chain recombines TRBV24-1 with TRBJ2-2; D unresolved. The CDR3 contains 16 residues. V lost 4 bases and J lost 0, with 11 bases in between. Looked up from germline, CDR1 is KGHDR and CDR2 is SFDVKD. CDR3 in DNA: TGTGCCACCAGTGAGAGTGTAAGATCGAACACCGGGGAGCTGTTTTTT. Its translation: CATSESVRSNTGELFF.

CDR3: CASSQVGNTYEQYF. For the CDR3, the DNA is TGCGCCAGCAGCCAGGTTGGGAACACCTACGAGCAGTACTTC. The chain has TRBV4-1 and TRBJ2-7; D gene unclear. CDR3 length: 14 residues. Trimming removed 3 bases from V and 2 bases from J, with 11 bases in between. CDR1 MGHRA and CDR2 YSYEKL come from the germline V gene.

The rearrangement uses TRBV20-1 and TRBJ2-2; 7 bases are a match to TRBD2. Losses at the gene ends were 0 bases for V and 4 bases for J; bases not matched to a gene: 8. This CDR3 has 16 amino acids. CDR1 is DFQATT, CDR2 SNEGSKA, per germline (reference sequence). The CDR3, as DNA: TGCAGTGCTAGAGATGGGGGGAGGGGAGCCACCGGGGAGCTGTTTTTT. It encodes CSARDGGRGATGELFF.

The chain links TRBV4-2 to TRBJ1-1, with D possibly TRBD1 on 6 matching bases. Germline loops: CDR1 LGHNA, CDR2 YNFKEQ. The CDR3 consists of 15 residues. V was shortened by 4 bases and J by 11 bases, with 23 bases between the two germline ends. The CDR3 nucleotides read TGTGCCAGCAGCCCGGGGGCCGGGGAGGGCCCTGGCGCTTTCTTT. Protein: CASSPGAGEGPGAFF.

This clonotype was recorded at least ten times. The J gene is TRBJ2-7, the V gene TRBV12-3 or TRBV12-4; TRBD1 agrees at 9 bases. The V and J ends lost 5 bases and 0 bases, in that order; junction bases with no gene match: 2. The CDR3 spans 14 residues. The CDR3 nucleotides are TGTGCCAGCAGTCGGGACAGGGCCTCCTACGAGCAGTACTTC. Residues: CASSRDRASYEQYF.

At least ten counts were recorded for this clonotype. The CDR3 loop is CSVGGKLAPNEQFF. CDR3 nucleotide sequence: TGCAGCGTTGGCGGCAAATTGGCACCTAATGAGCAGTTCTTC. The rearrangement links TRBV29-1 to TRBJ2-1; D gene ambiguous. The CDR3 is 14 residues long. CDR1 and CDR2 from the germline V gene are SQVTM and ANQGSEA. V was trimmed by 4 bases and J by 7 bases, leaving 17 bases between them.

Ten or more counts support this clonotype. The chain carries TRBV28 and TRBJ2-1; 11 bases match TRBD2. Germline CDR1 reads MDHEN; CDR2 reads SYDVKM. Unmatched junction bases numbered 7, after V lost 4 bases and J lost 8 bases. This CDR3 contains 15 residues. Written as DNA, the CDR3 is TGTGCCAGCAGTTCACTGGTAGCGGGAGGGCATGAGCAGTTCTTC. Its translation: CASSSLVAGGHEQFF.

The CDR3 DNA reads as TGTGCGACCCTAGGACTGGATTACAATGAGCAGTTCTTC. Translated, it gives CATLGLDYNEQFF. The genes are TRBV10-3 and TRBJ2-1, with a tentative D call TRBD2 (5 bases). The CDR3 runs to 13 residues. CDR1 ENHRY and CDR2 SYGVKD come from the germline V gene.

This clonotype was seen many times. The V call is TRBV7-3, the J call TRBJ2-2; no reliable D call. Germline CDR1 and CDR2: SGHTA and FQGTGA. Trimming pared 5 bases from V and 5 bases from J, leaving 15 bases between. The CDR3 contains 15 residues. The CDR3 loop is CASSPYVSRTGELFF. The DNA for the CDR3 is TGTGCCAGCAGCCCCTACGTGTCTCGGACCGGGGAGCTGTTTTTT.

This clonotype was seen a few times. The chain carries TRBV14 and TRBJ1-1; TRBD1 agrees at 8 bases. This CDR3 region has 17 residues. V shed 1 base, J shed 3 bases, and the junction held 10 bases outside the gene matches. CDR1 SGHDN and CDR2 FVKESK come from the germline V gene. Written as DNA, the CDR3 is TGTGCCAGCAGCCAAGGTGGACAGGGTGTTTGGGACACTGAAGCTTTCTTT. Amino acids: CASSQGGQGVWDTEAFF.

This clonotype has ten or more counts. The chain combines TRBV29-1 with TRBJ2-1, with D possibly TRBD1 on 7 matching bases. CDR1 SQVTM and CDR2 ANQGSEA come from the germline V gene. Trimming took off 7 bases at V and 3 bases at J, with 13 bases between the two ends. The CDR3 loop spans 13 amino acids. The CDR3 spells CSGGGDSYNEQFF. CDR3 coding DNA: TGCAGCGGAGGAGGGGACAGCTACAATGAGCAGTTCTTC.